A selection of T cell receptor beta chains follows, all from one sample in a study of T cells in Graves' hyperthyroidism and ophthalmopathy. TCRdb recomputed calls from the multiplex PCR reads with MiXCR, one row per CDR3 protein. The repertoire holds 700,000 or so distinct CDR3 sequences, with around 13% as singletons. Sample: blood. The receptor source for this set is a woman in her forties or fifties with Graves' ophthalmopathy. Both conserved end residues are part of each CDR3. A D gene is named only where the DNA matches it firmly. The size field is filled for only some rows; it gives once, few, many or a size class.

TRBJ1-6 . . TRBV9 TGTGCCAGCAGCGTAGCGGGACACCTTAATTCACCCCTCCACTTT CASSVAGHLNSPLHF
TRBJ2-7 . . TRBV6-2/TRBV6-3 TGTGCCAGCAGTTACCGGCTCCGAAATAACTACGAGCAGTACTTC CASSYRLRNNYEQYF
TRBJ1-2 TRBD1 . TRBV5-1 TGCGCCAGCAGCTTGTTGACAGGGTCTAACTATGGCTACACCTTC CASSLLTGSNYGYTF
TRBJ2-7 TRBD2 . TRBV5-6 TGTGCCAGCAGCTTGTTCGCTAGCGGGAGTTCCTACGAGCAGTACTTC CASSLFASGSSYEQYF
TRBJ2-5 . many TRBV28 TGTGCCAGCAGCTTACGGGGGCTAGAGACCCAGTACTTC CASSLRGLETQYF
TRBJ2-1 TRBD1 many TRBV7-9 TGTGCCAGCAGCTTAGTAGGAGGACAGGGGAACAATGAGCAGTTCTTC CASSLVGGQGNNEQFF
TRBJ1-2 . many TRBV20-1 TGCAGTGCTAGAGATTCTGGGACAACCGATGGCTACACCTTC CSARDSGTTDGYTF
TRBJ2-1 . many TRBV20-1 TGCAGTGCTAGAGATCCCTGGTGGGGTGAGCAGTTCTTC CSARDPWWGEQFF
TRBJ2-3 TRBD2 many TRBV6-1 TGTGCCAGCAGTTACATCGGACTAGCGGCTACTAGCACAGATACGCAGTATTTT CASSYIGLAATSTDTQYF
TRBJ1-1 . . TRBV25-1 TGTGCCAGCAGTGAAGGCGGCAGGGAAGGAAGGACTGAAGCTTTCTTT CASSEGGREGRTEAFF
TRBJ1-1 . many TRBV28 TGTGCCAGCAAGGGTGTGGATGGGGTGTACACTGAAGCTTTCTTT CASKGVDGVYTEAFF
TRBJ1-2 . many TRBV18 TGTGCCAGCTCACCTCAGCATTCAGGGGACTATGGCTACACCTTC CASSPQHSGDYGYTF
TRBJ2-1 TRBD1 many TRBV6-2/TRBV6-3 TGTGCCAGCAGTTACTCGAGGCTCGTCGTTTCCACGGACAGGGGAGACAATGAGCAGTTCTTC CASSYSRLVVSTDRGDNEQFF
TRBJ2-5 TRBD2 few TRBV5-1 TGCGCCAGCAGCTTGGGCCCAGCGGGAGCCCAAGAGACCCAGTACTTC CASSLGPAGAQETQYF
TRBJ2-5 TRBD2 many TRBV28 TGTGCCAGCAGTCCGAGATCTAGCGGGAGGGCGGTATACTTC CASSPRSSGRAVYF
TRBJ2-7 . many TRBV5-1 TGCGCCAGCAGCTTGGAGGGAAGGGTTTACGAGCAGTACTTC CASSLEGRVYEQYF
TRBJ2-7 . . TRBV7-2 TGTGCCAGCAGCTCCCACCCACTCTACGAGCAGTACTTC CASSSHPLYEQYF
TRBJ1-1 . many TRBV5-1 TGCGCCAGCAGCTTGGCCAGGGTTGCGACTGAAGCTTTCTTT CASSLARVATEAFF
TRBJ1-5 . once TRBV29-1 TGCAGCGCTGCCACGCCGGGAAGCAATCAGCCCCAGCATTTT CSAATPGSNQPQHF
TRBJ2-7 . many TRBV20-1 TGCAGTGCTAGATCGGACCGCACCTACGAGCAGTACTTC CSARSDRTYEQYF
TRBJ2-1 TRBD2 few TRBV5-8 TGTGCCAGCAGCCCGGGACTAGCGGGAGAAGGGTTTAAATTAAATGAGCAGTTCTTC CASSPGLAGEGFKLNEQFF
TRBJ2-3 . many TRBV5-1 TGCGCCAGCAGCTTGGCTACTAGCTCTAGCACAGATACGCAGTATTTT CASSLATSSSTDTQYF
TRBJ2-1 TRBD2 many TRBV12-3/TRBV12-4 TGTGCCAGCAGGTTAGCGGGGAGGAACAATGAGCAGTTCTTC CASRLAGRNNEQFF
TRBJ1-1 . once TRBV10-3 TGTGCCACCTCACAGGAATTTGGGACAAACACTGTAGCTTTCTTT CATSQEFGTNTVAFF
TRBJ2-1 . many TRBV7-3 TGTGCCAGCAGCTTATCCGGGAGAGTGAGGAATGAGCAGTTCTTC CASSLSGRVRNEQFF
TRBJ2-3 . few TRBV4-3 TGCGCCAACAGCCAAGATGTGGGCAGGGCCGGAGGTTTTGGCACAGATACGCAGTATTTT CANSQDVGRAGGFGTDTQYF
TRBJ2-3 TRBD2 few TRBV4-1 TGCGCCAGCAGCCGGAAAGCGGGAGGGATTACAGATACGCAGTATTTT CASSRKAGGITDTQYF
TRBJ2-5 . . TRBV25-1 TGTGCCAGCAGTGTTGGGGGAGCGAGCGGAGAGACCCAGTACTTC CASSVGGASGETQYF
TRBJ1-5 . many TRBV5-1 TGCGCCAGCAGCTTTGAAGGGAAACAGCCCCAGCATTTT CASSFEGKQPQHF
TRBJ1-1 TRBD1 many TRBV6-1 TGTGCCAGCAGTTCCCGGACAGGTGGGAACACTGAAGCTTTCTTT CASSSRTGGNTEAFF
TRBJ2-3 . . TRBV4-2 TGTGCCAGCAGCCAAGATCGATCGGGGCTCCCCACAGATACGCAGTATTTT CASSQDRSGLPTDTQYF
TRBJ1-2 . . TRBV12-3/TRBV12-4 TGTGCCAGCAGATCTGATAACTATGGCTACACCTTC CASRSDNYGYTF
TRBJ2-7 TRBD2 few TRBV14 TGTGCCAGCAGCCCACTCTTTAGCGGGCTGAGCTCCTACGAGCAGTACTTC CASSPLFSGLSSYEQYF
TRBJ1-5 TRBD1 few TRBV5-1 TGCGCCAGCAGCCCTACAGGGGTGAGTCAGCCCCAGCATTTT CASSPTGVSQPQHF
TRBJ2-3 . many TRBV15 TGTGCCACCAGCAGAGATGCAGATACGCAGTATTTT CATSRDADTQYF
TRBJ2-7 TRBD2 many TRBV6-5 TGTGCCAGCAGTTACTGGCTAGCGGGAGGGTTGGACGAGCAGTACTTC CASSYWLAGGLDEQYF
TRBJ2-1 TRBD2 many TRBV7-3 TGTGCCAGCAGCTTAACGGGTAGCGGGGTTTACAATGAGCAGTTCTTC CASSLTGSGVYNEQFF
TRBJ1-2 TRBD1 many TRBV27 TGTGCCAGCAGTCCCCGGGACAGGGGAATTCGTGGCTACACCTTC CASSPRDRGIRGYTF
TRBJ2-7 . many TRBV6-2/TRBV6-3 TGTGCCAGCAGTTACGCGGACTCCTACGAGCAGTACTTC CASSYADSYEQYF
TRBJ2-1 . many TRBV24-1 TGTGCCACCAGTGGTGAACCGATTAGCTCCTACAATGAGCAGTTCTTC CATSGEPISSYNEQFF
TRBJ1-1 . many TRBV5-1 TGCGCCAGCAGCTTGGAGGGGGGCCTGAACACTGAAGCTTTCTTT CASSLEGGLNTEAFF
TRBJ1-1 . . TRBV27 TGTGCCAGCAGCGAGGGACACACTGAAGCTTTCTTT CASSEGHTEAFF
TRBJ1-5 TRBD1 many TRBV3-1 TGTGCCAGCAGCCAAACGGGACAGGGGAGCAATCAGCCCCAGCATTTT CASSQTGQGSNQPQHF
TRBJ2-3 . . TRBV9 TGTGCCAGCAGCGCCCAGCCAGATAGCACAGATACGCAGTATTTT CASSAQPDSTDTQYF
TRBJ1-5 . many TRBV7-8 TGTGCCAGCAGCCCTGATGGACCCCTCCTGAATCAGCCCCAGCATTTT CASSPDGPLLNQPQHF
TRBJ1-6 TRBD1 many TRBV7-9 TGTGCCAGCAGATGGGGGACAGCGGGTAATTCACCCCTCCACTTT CASRWGTAGNSPLHF
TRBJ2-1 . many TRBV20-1 TGCAGTGCTAAATACCCCGAAAGGGGGTACGGCAATGAGCAGTTCTTC CSAKYPERGYGNEQFF
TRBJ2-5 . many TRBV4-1 TGCGCCAGCAGCCAAGAGCGGGGCGTTCGGGAGACCCAGTACTTC CASSQERGVRETQYF